This T cell receptor (beta chain) was recorded in a study of blood T cell repertoires in COVID-19. Study in general: Samples representing acute and convalescent COVID-19 were sourced from the United States, Italy and Spain. T cells, B-cell-depleted T cells, or PBMCs provided the cDNA or gDNA that served as material.

How the authors handled the data: Counts of nucleated cells, estimated from reference gene primer amplification, were obtained. The protocol was immunoSEQ multiplex PCR, while the TCRdb copy is restricted to in-frame clones and leaves out a portion. Clonal size and the V and J genes are those of that table, whereas D and trimming came from the DNA. The sample has roughly 280,000 clones, roughly nine tenths seen once; the top ten hold approximately 4%. This CDR3 has 12 amino acids. V lost 5 bases, J lost 10 bases, and 12 bases lay in between. Germline CDR1 and CDR2: LNHDA and SQIVND (reference sequence).

The sample comprised peripheral blood. The chain links TRBV19 to TRBJ2-1; perhaps TRBD1 as D (5 bases). The clonotype was recovered from a man in his late teens or twenties with active or convalescent COVID-19. The CDR3 DNA follows: TGTGCCAGTAGTTGGGGAAGGGGAGAGCAGTTCTTC. This codes for CASSWGRGEQFF.